This T cell receptor beta chain emerged from a study of cytomegalovirus exposure and HLA in healthy donors. General study findings and limits: Overall, roughly 170 TCR beta chains were annotated as cytomegalovirus-associated. Immune exposure information available was restricted to CMV serostatus.

The PCR ran on 60 Vbeta and 13 Jbeta primers. The data were produced by immunoSEQ multiplex PCR, yet TCRdb's version contains in-frame clones alone and is incomplete. Altogether about 220,000 clones are present, almost 80% being singletons, with the ten largest covering less than 2%. With regard to this clone: The antigen remains unidentified.

Material: PBMCs. The source is a male donor in good health and CMV-seronegative.

The chain's CDR3 is CASSLAILGAQETQYF. CDR3 bases: TGTGCCAGCAGCCTGGCGATTTTGGGGGCCCAAGAGACCCAGTACTTC. The rearrangement uses TRBV5-6 and TRBJ2-5; D is perhaps TRBD1 (6 bases). V lost 4 bases and J lost 1, with 17 bases in between. CDR3 length equals 16 residues. Germline V gives CDR1 SGHDT, CDR2 YYEEEE.